One sample yielded the 6 T cell receptor beta chains listed below, sequenced in a study of shared clonotypes between healthy human individuals. The assay was immunoSEQ multiplex PCR, and TCRdb's table has in-frame clones only and misses some. Of about 600,000 clones in the sample, more than 95% were seen once. Material: naive CD4+ T cells sorted from blood. The subset denotes: CD45RA+ positively selected. The receptor set was obtained from a woman aged 25-40 years in good health.

The chain is built from TRBV12-5 and TRBJ2-7; tentatively, D is TRBD1 (5 bases). The CDR3 sequence is 17 residues long. CDR1 LGHNT and CDR2 FRNRAP come from the germline V gene. V shed 4 bases and J shed 5 bases, with 24 bases lying between them. The CDR3 nucleotides are TGTGCTAGTGGTTATAACCAGGGCTCTCTTTTCCCTCACGAGCAGTACTTC. It specifies CASGYNQGSLFPHEQYF. Full variable domain (missing parts from reference TRBV12-5 and TRBJ2-7): DARVTQTPRHKVTEMGQEVTMRCQPILGHNTVFWYRQTMMQGLELLAYFRNRAPLDDSGMPKDRFSAEMPDATLATLKIQPSEPRDSAVYFCASGYNQGSLFPHEQYFGPGTRLTVT.

The genes are TRBV9 and TRBJ2-7, with 9 bases aligning to TRBD2. CDR1 and CDR2 from the germline V gene are SGDLS and YYNGEE. Trimming at V came to 0 bases and at J to 4 bases, leaving 2 bases not matched to a gene. The CDR3 loop spans 14 amino acids. CDR3 in amino acids: CASSVGLAEYEQYF. The DNA for the CDR3 is TGTGCCAGCAGCGTAGGACTAGCGGAATACGAGCAGTACTTC. Looking up the rest from reference TRBV9 and TRBJ2-7 gives the full variable domain: DSGVTQTPKHLITATGQRVTLRCSPRSGDLSVYWYQQSLDQGLQFLIQYYNGEERAKGNILERFSAQQFPDLHSELNLSSLELGDSALYFCASSVGLAEYEQYFGPGTRLTVT.

V and J are TRBV6-4 and TRBJ2-3; TRBD2 matches 7 bases. V trimming: 7 bases; J trimming: 3 bases; junction bases outside the gene matches: 25. The CDR3 length is 20 residues. The germline V gene has CDR1 MRHNA and CDR2 SNTAGT. CDR3 residues: CASTQLGGGGPSLRTDTQYF. In DNA form, the CDR3 reads TGTGCCAGCACCCAACTGGGGGGGGGAGGACCTAGCTTGCGAACAGATACGCAGTATTTT.

The rearrangement links TRBV2 to TRBJ2-7, with D perhaps matching TRBD2 (5 bases). Trimming pared 3 bases from V and 2 bases from J, leaving 20 bases between. CDR1 is SNHLY and CDR2 is FYNNEI in the germline V gene. This CDR3 comprises 17 residues. The CDR3 reads CASSEGGGFLSTYEQYF. The DNA of the CDR3 is TGTGCCAGCAGTGAGGGTGGAGGCTTCTTGTCTACCTACGAGCAGTACTTC.

The chain links TRBV11-3 to TRBJ2-2; D remains ambiguous. Trimming removed 1 base from V and 1 base from J, with 4 bases in between. Germline lookup yields CDR1 SGHNT and CDR2 YENEEA. CDR3 length: 14 amino acids. CDR3 amino acids: CASSLAENTGELFF. The CDR3 DNA is TGTGCCAGCAGCTTAGCAGAGAACACCGGGGAGCTGTTTTTT.

The J gene is TRBJ1-3, the V gene TRBV11-2; 7 positions match TRBD1. V shed 8 bases, J shed 2 bases, and the junction held 15 bases outside the gene matches. The germline CDR1 and CDR2 sequences are SGHAT and FQNNGV. The CDR3 sequence is 17 residues long. The CDR3 coding sequence is TGTGCCAGCCTCCTTCCCCCAGGGACAGCCGCTGGAAACACCATATATTTT. Residues: CASLLPPGTAAGNTIYF.